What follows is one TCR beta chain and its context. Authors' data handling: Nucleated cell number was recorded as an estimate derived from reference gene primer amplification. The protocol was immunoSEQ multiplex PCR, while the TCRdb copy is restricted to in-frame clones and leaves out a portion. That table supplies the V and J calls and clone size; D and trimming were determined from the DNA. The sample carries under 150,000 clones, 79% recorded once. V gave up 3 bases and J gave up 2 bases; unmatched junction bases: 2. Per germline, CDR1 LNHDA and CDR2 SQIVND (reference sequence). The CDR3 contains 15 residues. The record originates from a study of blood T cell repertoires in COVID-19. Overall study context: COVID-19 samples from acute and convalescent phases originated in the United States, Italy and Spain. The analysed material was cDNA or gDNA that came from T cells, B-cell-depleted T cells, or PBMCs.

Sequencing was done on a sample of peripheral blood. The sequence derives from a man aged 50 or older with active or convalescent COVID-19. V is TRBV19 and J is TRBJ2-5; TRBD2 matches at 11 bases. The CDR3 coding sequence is TGTGCCAGTAGTATGGTAGCGGGAGGGCAAGAGACCCAGTACTTC. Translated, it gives CASSMVAGGQETQYF.